This TCR beta chain was documented in a study of blood T cell repertoires in COVID-19. Study-level information: Sites across the United States, Italy and Spain contributed samples from acute and convalescent COVID-19. PBMCs, B-cell-depleted T cells, or T cells were the source of the cDNA or gDNA that made up the material.

Under the authors' procedure: Scientists estimated how many nucleated cells there were by amplifying reference gene primers. Sequencing was performed with immunoSEQ multiplex PCR; in TCRdb, only in-frame clones are kept and a portion is missing. V and J calls and clone size are as listed in that table; D and trimming were resolved from the DNA. The sample has 75,000 to 90,000 clones, under 95% seen once; the top ten hold approximately 5.3%. About this clone: Distinct nucleotide sequences in the sample also encode this CDR3.

V was clipped by 0 bases and J by 2 bases, with 9 bases between them. The CDR3 contains 14 residues. The V gene's germline CDR1 is SGHRS and CDR2 YFSETQ. The V call is TRBV5-1, the J call TRBJ2-7; maybe TRBD1 (5 bases). The clonotype comes from a human donor in a cohort sampled during active COVID-19. The sequencing sample was made of peripheral blood. CDR3 bases: TGCGCCAGCAGCTTGGGGGCAGGGACCTACGAGCAGTACTTC. Translation: CASSLGAGTYEQYF.